This is a list of T cell receptor beta chains from one sample in a study of T-cell memory formation after mild COVID-19. TCRdb re-analysed the 5' RACE reads in MiXCR, keeping a single row per CDR3 protein. The table records 450,000 to 650,000 distinct CDR3 sequences, about 20% of them present only once. The specimen sequenced was PBMCs or a T cell subset sorted from them (not recorded which). These receptors all come from an adult woman who had mild COVID-19 (a few samples of this study predate the infection). Cell type and time point are not known. Both conserved end residues are part of each CDR3. A D gene is named only where the DNA matches it firmly. Clone size, where shown, is once, few, many, or a class for clones that have expanded.

d_call clone_size j_call v_call cdr3_aa cdr3_nt
TRBD2 NA TRBJ2-7 TRBV12-3/TRBV12-4 CASSFPGTSGSQSSYEQYF TGTGCCAGCAGTTTCCCGGGGACTAGCGGGAGCCAGAGCTCCTACGAGCAGTACTTC
NA NA TRBJ2-7 TRBV20-1 CSARGDQGTYSYEQYF TGCAGTGCTAGGGGGGATCAGGGGACTTACTCCTACGAGCAGTACTTC
NA NA TRBJ2-7 TRBV2 CASSSGSYYEQYF TGTGCCAGCAGCTCGGGAAGCTACTACGAGCAGTACTTC
TRBD1 few TRBJ2-3 TRBV20-1 CSAETGGTDTQYF TGCAGTGCCGAGACAGGGGGTACAGATACGCAGTATTTT
NA few TRBJ2-3 TRBV7-9 CASSRTGRADTQYF TGTGCCAGCAGCAGGACAGGGAGGGCAGATACGCAGTATTTT
NA NA TRBJ2-7 TRBV20-1 CSARDLGGATYEQYF TGCAGTGCTAGAGATTTGGGCGGGGCTACCTACGAGCAGTACTTC
NA NA TRBJ1-1 TRBV25-1 CASSTYTDEAFF TGTGCCAGCAGTACTTACACGGATGAAGCTTTCTTT
TRBD2 few TRBJ2-3 TRBV9 CASSSGGLAIDTQYF TGTGCCAGCAGCTCAGGGGGACTAGCGATAGATACGCAGTATTTT
NA once TRBJ2-5 TRBV18 CASSPPPTEYIQETQYF TGTGCCAGCTCACCCCCCCCGACAGAATACATCCAAGAGACCCAGTACTTC
TRBD2 many TRBJ2-1 TRBV18 CASRYSGGLVDEQFF TGTGCCAGCCGATATAGCGGGGGGCTTGTCGATGAGCAGTTCTTC
NA NA TRBJ1-5 TRBV6-2/TRBV6-3 CASSYFPGGGNEQPQHF TGTGCCAGCAGTTACTTCCCAGGAGGGGGGAACGAACAGCCCCAGCATTTT
NA NA TRBJ1-5 TRBV20-1 CSAMTDTNQPQHF TGCAGTGCTATGACAGATACCAATCAGCCCCAGCATTTT
NA NA TRBJ2-5 TRBV20-1 CSAVGGETQYF TGCAGTGCAGTAGGGGGAGAGACCCAGTACTTC
NA few TRBJ1-2 TRBV29-1 CSLTGPANYGYTF TGCAGCCTCACAGGGCCTGCTAACTATGGCTACACCTTC
NA NA TRBJ1-3 TRBV12-3/TRBV12-4 CASTLGGFGGNTIYF TGTGCCAGCACCCTGGGGGGGTTCGGTGGAAACACCATATATTTT
NA NA TRBJ1-5 TRBV7-9 CASSLGFQPQHF TGTGCCAGCAGCTTAGGTTTCCAGCCCCAGCATTTT
NA NA TRBJ1-1 TRBV27 CASSWTPNTEAFF TGTGCCAGCAGTTGGACACCTAACACTGAAGCTTTCTTT
TRBD1 NA TRBJ2-7 TRBV29-1 CSASGQGVGYEQYF TGCAGCGCCTCCGGACAGGGGGTCGGCTACGAGCAGTACTTC
NA NA TRBJ2-7 TRBV4-1 CASSQELVGFYEQYF TGCGCCAGCAGCCAAGAGCTAGTGGGGTTCTACGAGCAGTACTTC
TRBD1 NA TRBJ1-1 TRBV9 CASSDGTGIHTEAFF TGTGCCAGCAGCGATGGGACAGGGATACACACTGAAGCTTTCTTT
NA NA TRBJ2-3 TRBV11-3 CASSLEGISTTQYF TGTGCCAGCAGCTTAGAGGGTATCTCCACCACGCAGTATTTT
TRBD1 many TRBJ2-1 TRBV5-1 CASRRTGSQHNEQFF TGCGCCAGCAGACGGACAGGGTCCCAACACAATGAGCAGTTCTTC
NA few TRBJ2-3 TRBV20-1 CSARRGGRGTDTQYF TGCAGTGCTAGAAGGGGAGGCAGAGGCACAGATACGCAGTATTTT
TRBD2 NA TRBJ2-1 TRBV7-9 CASSAREGLAGVVGYNEQFF TGTGCCAGCAGCGCACGGGAGGGACTAGCGGGAGTTGTCGGCTACAATGAGCAGTTCTTC
NA few TRBJ2-5 TRBV11-2 CASSLGARRDGEETQYF TGTGCCAGCAGCTTAGGGGCCCGGCGGGACGGCGAGGAGACCCAGTACTTC
NA few TRBJ1-3 TRBV7-2 CASSYQPSGNTIYF TGTGCCAGCAGCTACCAACCTTCTGGAAACACCATATATTTT
NA NA TRBJ1-5 TRBV15 CATSSQENQPQHF TGTGCCACCAGCAGCCAGGAAAATCAGCCCCAGCATTTT